The TCR beta chain described here comes from a study of OX40 agonist ivuxolimab in advanced cancers. Only in-frame clones appear in the TCRdb table, and some are missing; sequencing was by immunoSEQ multiplex PCR. The table shows about 81,000 clones, with 85% occurring only once. General study findings and limits: At doses 0.1 to 3.0 mg/kg, CD4+ and CD8+ clones expanded.

Germline CDR1 is SQVTM and CDR2 is ANQGSEA. J lost 6 bases, V lost 0 bases, and 4 bases had no gene match. This CDR3 contains 14 residues. About this clone itself: Its matching antigen is unknown.

This clonotype was sampled from an adult with an advanced solid tumor such as melanoma, head and neck, liver or kidney cancer. The sample consisted of CD4+ or CD8+ T cells sorted from blood, taken in a trial of the OX40 agonist ivuxolimab. The gene calls are TRBV29-1 and TRBJ2-5, with TRBD2 matching 10 bases. In DNA form, the CDR3 reads TGCAGCGTTGAAGAGCCTAGCGGGAGTCAGACCCAGTACTTC. Translating it yields CSVEEPSGSQTQYF.